These 17 T cell receptor beta chains were all obtained from the same sample, sequenced in a study of OX40 agonist ivuxolimab in advanced cancers. Sequencing was performed with immunoSEQ multiplex PCR; in TCRdb, only in-frame clones are kept and a portion is missing. The data show about 47,000 clones, 81% seen once. The sample consisted of CD4+ or CD8+ T cells sorted from blood, taken in a trial of the OX40 agonist ivuxolimab. Receptors were obtained from an adult with an advanced solid tumor such as melanoma, head and neck, liver or kidney cancer.

This chain connects TRBV5-5 to TRBJ1-1; D unclear. Deletions cut 0 bases from V and 0 bases from J, with 9 bases between. CDR3 length: 15 amino acids. The V gene's germline CDR1 is SGHKS and CDR2 YYEKEE (reference sequence). The CDR3 spells CASSLVAGLNTEAFF. The CDR3 DNA sequence: TGTGCCAGCAGCTTGGTCGCGGGATTGAACACTGAAGCTTTCTTT.

The V call is TRBV21-1, the J call TRBJ2-6. TRBV21-1 is given as a pseudogene. The CDR3 runs 16 residues. The CDR3 here is CASSIVTSSGANVLTF. In DNA, the CDR3 is TGTGCCAGCAGCATAGTGACCAGCTCTGGGGCCAACGTCCTGACTTTC.

The V and J genes are TRBV4-1 and TRBJ2-1, with TRBD2 identical over 7 bases. V shed 1 base and J 1 base; nucleotides not matched to a gene: 7. Per germline, CDR1 MGHRA and CDR2 YSYEKL. The CDR3 sequence is 17 residues long. In DNA, the CDR3 is TGCGCCAGCAGCCAAGCTCCCGCGGGAGTTTCCTACAATGAGCAGTTCTTC. This encodes CASSQAPAGVSYNEQFF.

This chain links TRBV28 with TRBJ2-5; 8 nucleotides agree with TRBD2. This CDR3 spans 15 amino acids. Germline CDR1 and CDR2: MDHEN and SYDVKM. J was trimmed by 5 bases and V by 2 bases; bases with no gene match: 7. DNA for the CDR3: TGTGCCAGCAGTTTAAACGGGAGGGCCATGGAGACCCAGTACTTC. Amino acid sequence: CASSLNGRAMETQYF.

The chain couples TRBV28 to TRBJ1-2; possible D gene TRBD1, 5 bases. Trimming pared 1 base from V and 4 bases from J, leaving 10 bases between. Germline V gives CDR1 MDHEN, CDR2 SYDVKM. The CDR3 contains 14 residues. The DNA for the CDR3 is TGTGCCAGCAGTTTATTGGGACGGATCTATGGCTACACCTTC. Translated: CASSLLGRIYGYTF.

The chain is built from TRBV28 and TRBJ2-7; TRBD2 might be the D (5 bases). CDR1 is MDHEN and CDR2 is SYDVKM in the germline V gene. The CDR3 has 15 amino acids. Trimming stripped 5 bases from V and 0 bases from J, with 14 bases between. CDR3 nucleotides: TGTGCCAGCAGTACTATCGACTATTCCTCCTACGAGCAGTACTTC. As protein: CASSTIDYSSYEQYF. Full variable domain (remainder filled in from reference TRBV28 and TRBJ2-7): DVKVTQSSRYLVKRTGEKVFLECVQDMDHENMFWYRQDPGLGLRLIYFSYDVKMKEKGDIPEGYSVSREKKERFSLILESASTNQTSMYLCASSTIDYSSYEQYFGPGTRLTVT.

V gene TRBV6-1 combines with J gene TRBJ2-7; D tentatively fits TRBD1 or TRBD2 (6 bases each). V was pared by 7 bases and J by 5 bases, with 15 bases between. Germline V gene sequence: CDR1 MNHNS, CDR2 SASEGT. The CDR3 has 13 residues. The CDR3 DNA reads TGTGCCAGCATTCAAGTCGGGGGCGACGAGCAGTACGTC. It yields the protein CASIQVGGDEQYV.

In this sample, this clone turned up a few times. A junction boundary mismatches the germline segment, possibly from a read error. J is TRBJ1-2 and V is TRBV27, with unresolved D. From germline, CDR1 is MNHEY and CDR2 SMNVEV (reference sequence). The CDR3 extends over 15 amino acids. CDR3 sequence (DNA): TGTGCCAGTAGTTCTAATTGGGAAACTAACTATGGCTACACCTTC. Protein product: CASSSNWETNYGYTF.

This chain uses TRBV19 with TRBJ2-1; 14 nucleotides line up with TRBD2. In germline, CDR1 is LNHDA, CDR2 SQIVND (reference sequence). V was pared by 3 bases and J by 4 bases, with 2 bases of the junction left unmatched. CDR3 length equals 16 residues. CDR3 nucleotides: TGTGCCAGTAGTATGACTAGCGGGGGGGCGTACAATGAGCAGTTCTTC. As protein: CASSMTSGGAYNEQFF.

The CDR3 loop reads CASSLSLALFSYEQYF. CDR3 sequence (DNA): TGTGCCAGCAGTTTATCTTTAGCCCTTTTCTCCTACGAGCAGTACTTC. The V gene is TRBV27, the J gene TRBJ2-7; D not resolved. The CDR3 is 16 amino acids. Germline CDR1 reads MNHEY; CDR2 reads SMNVEV (reference sequence). Trimming took off 0 bases at V and 0 bases at J, with 12 bases between the two ends.

This sequence joins TRBV29-1 and TRBJ1-3; TRBD1 matches at 7 bases. Germline V CDR1 and CDR2: SQVTM, ANQGSEA. CDR3 length: 15 residues. Trimming removed 4 bases from V and 0 bases from J; junction bases left unmatched: 6. The CDR3 coding sequence is TGCAGCGTTGGGGGGACAGAGGTCTCTGGAAACACCATATATTTT. Translated, it gives CSVGGTEVSGNTIYF. Using reference TRBV29-1 and TRBJ1-3 for the parts outside the CDR3, the full variable domain is SAVISQKPSRDICQRGTSLTIQCQVDSQVTMMFWYRQQPGQSLTLIATANQGSEATYESGFVIDKFPISRPNLTFSTLTVSNMSPEDSSIYLCSVGGTEVSGNTIYFGEGSWLTVV.

In its sample, this clone was seen once. This chain joins TRBV12-5 and TRBJ2-1; 7 nucleotides line up with TRBD1. CDR1 is LGHNT and CDR2 is FRNRAP in the germline V gene. With V trimmed by 5 bases and J by 4 bases, 2 bases remained unmatched. This CDR3 spans 13 amino acids. The chain's CDR3 is CASGPGQYNEQFF. CDR3 coding DNA: TGTGCTAGTGGTCCGGGACAGTACAATGAGCAGTTCTTC. The full variable domain, rest sourced from reference TRBV12-5 and TRBJ2-1, is DARVTQTPRHKVTEMGQEVTMRCQPILGHNTVFWYRQTMMQGLELLAYFRNRAPLDDSGMPKDRFSAEMPDATLATLKIQPSEPRDSAVYFCASGPGQYNEQFFGPGTRLTVL.

This clone was found a few times. The chain joins TRBV5-1 to TRBJ1-5; D possibly corresponds to TRBD1 (6 bases). The germline V and J ends were trimmed by 0 bases and 2 bases, with 6 bases remaining between them. Germline CDR1 and CDR2: SGHRS and YFSETQ. The CDR3 runs to 14 residues. CDR3 in DNA: TGCGCCAGCAGCTTGGGGACAGGCAATCAGCCCCAGCATTTT. The encoded protein is CASSLGTGNQPQHF.

The chain recombines TRBV13 with TRBJ2-1; 7 nucleotides line up with TRBD2. V gave up 5 bases and J gave up 4 bases; unmatched junction bases: 14. This CDR3 has 17 residues. Germline V gives CDR1 PRHDT, CDR2 FYEKMQ (reference sequence). CDR3 bases: TGTGCCAGCAGCCCCCTGGTTAGCGGGCTAACTTACAATGAGCAGTTCTTC. Translating it yields CASSPLVSGLTYNEQFF.

The chain couples TRBV7-9 to TRBJ2-3; TRBD1 agrees at 8 bases. V lost 4 bases to trimming and J lost 0 bases; unmatched junction nucleotides: 3. The CDR3 is 15 amino acids. Germline V lookup: CDR1 SEHNR, CDR2 FQNEAQ (reference sequence). The CDR3 loop reads CASSSRTGSTDTQYF. CDR3 sequence (DNA): TGTGCCAGCAGCTCCCGGACAGGGAGCACAGATACGCAGTATTTT.

This sequence joins TRBV9 and TRBJ1-4; D is uncertain. In germline, CDR1 is SGDLS, CDR2 YYNGEE. V was pared by 4 bases and J by 4 bases, with 17 bases between. The CDR3 has 16 amino acids. CDR3 in amino acids: CASSFTMHGNNEKLFF. The CDR3 DNA reads as TGTGCCAGCAGCTTCACCATGCACGGTAATAATGAAAAACTGTTTTTT.

The chain has TRBV13 and TRBJ1-4; unclear D gene. Germline CDR1 reads PRHDT; CDR2 reads FYEKMQ (reference sequence). Trimming stripped 5 bases from V and 8 bases from J, with 6 bases between. The CDR3 contains 11 residues. CDR3: CASSGQEKLFF. The CDR3 nucleotides read TGTGCCAGCAGCGGGCAGGAAAAACTGTTTTTT. Variable domain in full (rest from reference TRBV13 and TRBJ1-4): AAGVIQSPRHLIKEKRETATLKCYPIPRHDTVYWYQQGPGQDPQFLISFYEKMQSDKGSIPDRFSAQQFSDYHSELNMSSLELGDSALYFCASSGQEKLFFGSGTQLSVL.